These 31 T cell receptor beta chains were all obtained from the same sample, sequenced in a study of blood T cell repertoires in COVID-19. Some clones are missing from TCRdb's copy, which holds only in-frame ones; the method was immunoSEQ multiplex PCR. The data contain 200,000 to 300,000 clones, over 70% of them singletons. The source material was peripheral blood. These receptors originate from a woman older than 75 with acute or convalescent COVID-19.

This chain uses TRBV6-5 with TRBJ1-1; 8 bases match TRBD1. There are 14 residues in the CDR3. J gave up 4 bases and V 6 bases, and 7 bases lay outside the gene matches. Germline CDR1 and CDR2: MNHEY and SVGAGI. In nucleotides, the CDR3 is TGTGCCAGCAGCCGGACAGGGAGGATCACTGAAGCTTTCTTT. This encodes CASSRTGRITEAFF.

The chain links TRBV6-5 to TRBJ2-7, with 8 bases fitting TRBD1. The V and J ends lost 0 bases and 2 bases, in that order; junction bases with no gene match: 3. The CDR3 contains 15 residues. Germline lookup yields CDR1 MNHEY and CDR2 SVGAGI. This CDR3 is CASSYSLQGAYEQYF. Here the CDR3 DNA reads TGTGCCAGCAGTTACTCGCTACAGGGGGCCTACGAGCAGTACTTC.

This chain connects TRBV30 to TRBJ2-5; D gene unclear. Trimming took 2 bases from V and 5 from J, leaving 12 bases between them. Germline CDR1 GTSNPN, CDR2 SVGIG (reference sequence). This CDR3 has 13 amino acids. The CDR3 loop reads CAWSNGFGETQYF. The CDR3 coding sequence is TGTGCCTGGAGTAATGGGTTCGGGGAGACCCAGTACTTC.

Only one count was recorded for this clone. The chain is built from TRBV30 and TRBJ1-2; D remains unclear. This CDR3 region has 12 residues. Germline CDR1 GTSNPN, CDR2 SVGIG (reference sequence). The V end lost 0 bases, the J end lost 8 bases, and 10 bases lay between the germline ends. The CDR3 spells CAWSVGGKGYTF. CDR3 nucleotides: TGTGCCTGGAGTGTAGGCGGGAAAGGCTACACCTTC.

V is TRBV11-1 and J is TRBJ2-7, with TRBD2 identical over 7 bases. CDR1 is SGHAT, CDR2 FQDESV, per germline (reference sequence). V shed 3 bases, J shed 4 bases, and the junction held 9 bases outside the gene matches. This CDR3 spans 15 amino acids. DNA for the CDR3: TGTGCCAGCAGCTTTAGCGGACTAGAGATTTACGAGCAGTACTTC. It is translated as CASSFSGLEIYEQYF.

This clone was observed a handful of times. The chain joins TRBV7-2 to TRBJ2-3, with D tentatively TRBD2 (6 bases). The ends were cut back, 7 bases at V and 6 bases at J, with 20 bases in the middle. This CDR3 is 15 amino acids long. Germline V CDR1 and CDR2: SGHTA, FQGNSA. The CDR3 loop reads CASTSSGLSGDTQYF. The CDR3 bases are TGTGCCAGCACCTCTAGTGGGCTGAGCGGGGATACGCAGTATTTT. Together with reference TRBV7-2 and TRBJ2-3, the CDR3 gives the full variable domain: GAGVSQSPSNKVTEKGKDVELRCDPISGHTALYWYRQSLGQGLEFLIYFQGNSAPDKSGLPSDRFSAERTGGSVSTLTIQRTQQEDSAVYLCASTSSGLSGDTQYFGPGTRLTVL.

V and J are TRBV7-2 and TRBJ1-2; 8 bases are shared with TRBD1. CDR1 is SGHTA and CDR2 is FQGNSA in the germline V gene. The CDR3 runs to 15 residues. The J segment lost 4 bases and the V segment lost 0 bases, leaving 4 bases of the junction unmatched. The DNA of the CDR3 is TGTGCCAGCAGCTTAGCTCCAGGGGGCGCCTATGGCTACACCTTC. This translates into CASSLAPGGAYGYTF.

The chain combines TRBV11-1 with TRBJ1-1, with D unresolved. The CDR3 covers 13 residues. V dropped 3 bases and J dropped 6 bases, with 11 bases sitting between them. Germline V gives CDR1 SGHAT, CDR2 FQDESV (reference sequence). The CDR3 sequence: CASSLGLPAEAFF. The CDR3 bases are TGTGCCAGCAGCTTGGGCCTACCCGCTGAAGCTTTCTTT.

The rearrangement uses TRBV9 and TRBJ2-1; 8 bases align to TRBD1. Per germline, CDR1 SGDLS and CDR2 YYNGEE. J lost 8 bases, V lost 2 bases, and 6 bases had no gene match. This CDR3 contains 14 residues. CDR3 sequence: CASSVGTGSYEQFF. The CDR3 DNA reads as TGTGCCAGCAGCGTCGGGACAGGCAGCTATGAGCAGTTCTTC.

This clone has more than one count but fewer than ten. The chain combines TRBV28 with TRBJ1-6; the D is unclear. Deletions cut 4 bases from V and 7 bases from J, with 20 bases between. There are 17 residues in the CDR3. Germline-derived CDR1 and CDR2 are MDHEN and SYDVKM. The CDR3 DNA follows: TGTGCCAGCAGTTCCGCTACTCAGTCGTCTAGAAATTCACCCCTCCACTTT. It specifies CASSSATQSSRNSPLHF. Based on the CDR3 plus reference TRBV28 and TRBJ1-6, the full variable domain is DVKVTQSSRYLVKRTGEKVFLECVQDMDHENMFWYRQDPGLGLRLIYFSYDVKMKEKGDIPEGYSVSREKKERFSLILESASTNQTSMYLCASSSATQSSRNSPLHFGNGTRLTVT.

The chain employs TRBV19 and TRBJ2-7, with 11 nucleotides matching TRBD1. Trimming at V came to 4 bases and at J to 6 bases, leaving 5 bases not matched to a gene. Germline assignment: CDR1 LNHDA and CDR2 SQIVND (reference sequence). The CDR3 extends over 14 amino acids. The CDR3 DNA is TGTGCCAGTAGTACGGGACAGGGGGTGGGCGAGCAGTACTTC. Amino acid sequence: CASSTGQGVGEQYF.

The CDR3 region has the DNA TGTGCCAGCAGCTGGGGGGCAGGGGGAGCTAACTATGGCTACACCTTC. Encoded protein: CASSWGAGGANYGYTF. This chain uses TRBV11-2 with TRBJ1-2; 7 bases are shared with TRBD1. The CDR3 spans 16 residues. With 4 bases clipped from V and 0 bases from J, the junction kept 8 bases outside the gene matches. Germline V gives CDR1 SGHAT, CDR2 FQNNGV.

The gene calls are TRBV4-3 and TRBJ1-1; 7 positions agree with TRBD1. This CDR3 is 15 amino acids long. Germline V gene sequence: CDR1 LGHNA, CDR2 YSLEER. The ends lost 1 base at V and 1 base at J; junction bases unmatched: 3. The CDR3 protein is CASSQGGQENTEAFF. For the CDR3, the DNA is TGCGCCAGCAGCCAAGGAGGACAGGAGAACACTGAAGCTTTCTTT.

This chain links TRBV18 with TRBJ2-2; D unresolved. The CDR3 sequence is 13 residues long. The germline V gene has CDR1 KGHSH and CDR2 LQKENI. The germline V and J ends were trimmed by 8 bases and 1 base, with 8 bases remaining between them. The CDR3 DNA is TGTGCCAGCAAGACACGGAACACCGGGGAGCTGTTTTTT. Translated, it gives CASKTRNTGELFF. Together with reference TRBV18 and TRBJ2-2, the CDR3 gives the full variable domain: NAGVMQNPRHLVRRRGQEARLRCSPMKGHSHVYWYRQLPEEGLKFMVYLQKENIIDESGMPKERFSAEFPKEGPSILRIQQVVRGDSAAYFCASKTRNTGELFFGEGSRLTVL.

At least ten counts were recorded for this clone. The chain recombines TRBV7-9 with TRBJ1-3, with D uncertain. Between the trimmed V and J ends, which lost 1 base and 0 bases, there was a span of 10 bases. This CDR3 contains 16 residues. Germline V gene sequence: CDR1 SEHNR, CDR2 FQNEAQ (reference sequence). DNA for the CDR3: TGTGCCAGCAGCTTAGATCCGCGAGTCTCTGGAAACACCATATATTTT. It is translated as CASSLDPRVSGNTIYF.

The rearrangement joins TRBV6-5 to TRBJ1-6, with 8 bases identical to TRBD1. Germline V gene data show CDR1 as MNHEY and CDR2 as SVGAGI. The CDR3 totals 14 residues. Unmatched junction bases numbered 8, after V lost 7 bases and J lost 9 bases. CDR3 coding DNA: TGTGCCAGCATCCCGGACAGGGTTGGTTCACCCCTCCACTTT. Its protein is CASIPDRVGSPLHF.

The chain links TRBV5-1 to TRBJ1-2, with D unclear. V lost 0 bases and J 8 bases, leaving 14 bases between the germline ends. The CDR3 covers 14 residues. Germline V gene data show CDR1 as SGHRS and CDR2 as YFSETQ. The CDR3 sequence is CASSLGGGQGGYTF. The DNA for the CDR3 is TGCGCCAGCAGCTTGGGGGGAGGCCAAGGGGGCTACACCTTC.

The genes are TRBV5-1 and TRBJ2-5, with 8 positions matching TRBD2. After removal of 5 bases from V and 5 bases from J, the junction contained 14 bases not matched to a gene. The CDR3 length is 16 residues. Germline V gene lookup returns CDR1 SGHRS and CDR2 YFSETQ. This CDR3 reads CASSSTLAGLGETQYF. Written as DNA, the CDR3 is TGCGCCAGCAGTTCTACCTTAGCGGGGCTGGGGGAGACCCAGTACTTC.

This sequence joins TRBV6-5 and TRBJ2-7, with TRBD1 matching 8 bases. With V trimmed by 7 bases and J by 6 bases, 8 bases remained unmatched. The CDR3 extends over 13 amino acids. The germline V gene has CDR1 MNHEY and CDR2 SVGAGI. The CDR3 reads CASIKAGGFEQYF. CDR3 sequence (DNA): TGTGCCAGCATAAAGGCAGGGGGCTTCGAGCAGTACTTC.

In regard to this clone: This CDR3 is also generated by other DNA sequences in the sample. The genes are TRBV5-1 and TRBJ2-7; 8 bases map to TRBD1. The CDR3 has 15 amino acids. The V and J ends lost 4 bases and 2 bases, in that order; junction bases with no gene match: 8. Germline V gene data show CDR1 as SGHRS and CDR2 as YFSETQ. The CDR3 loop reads CASSPGGTGTYEQYF. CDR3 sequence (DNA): TGCGCCAGCAGCCCTGGGGGGACAGGAACCTACGAGCAGTACTTC.

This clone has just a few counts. The CDR3 protein is CASSQELSGDYGYTF. The CDR3 DNA follows: TGCGCCAGCAGCCAAGAACTTAGCGGGGACTATGGCTACACCTTC. The chain carries TRBV4-3 and TRBJ1-2; D uncertain. CDR1 LGHNA and CDR2 YSLEER come from the germline V gene. Trimming left V 0 bases short and J 3 bases short, with 11 bases between. The CDR3 has 15 amino acids.

The CDR3 nucleotides are TGCGCCAGCAGCTTGTGGTTTAGGGGAAGAAACAATGAGCAGTTCTTC. Its translation: CASSLWFRGRNNEQFF. This chain joins TRBV5-1 and TRBJ2-1, with a tentative D call TRBD1 (5 bases). V lost 1 base to trimming and J lost 5 bases, with 16 bases between them. Germline CDR1 reads SGHRS; CDR2 reads YFSETQ. The CDR3 contains 16 residues. The variable domain in full, completed from reference TRBV5-1 and TRBJ2-1, reads KAGVTQTPRYLIKTRGQQVTLSCSPISGHRSVSWYQQTPGQGLQFLFEYFSETQRNKGNFPGRFSGRQFSNSRSEMNVSTLELGDSALYLCASSLWFRGRNNEQFFGPGTRLTVL.

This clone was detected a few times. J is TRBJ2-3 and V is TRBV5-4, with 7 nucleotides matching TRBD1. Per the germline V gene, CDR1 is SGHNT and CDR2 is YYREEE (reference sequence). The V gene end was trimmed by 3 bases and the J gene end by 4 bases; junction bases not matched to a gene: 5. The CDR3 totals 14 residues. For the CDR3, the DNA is TGTGCCAGCAGCTCTCCCCAGGGGGCAGATACGCAGTATTTT. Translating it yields CASSSPQGADTQYF.

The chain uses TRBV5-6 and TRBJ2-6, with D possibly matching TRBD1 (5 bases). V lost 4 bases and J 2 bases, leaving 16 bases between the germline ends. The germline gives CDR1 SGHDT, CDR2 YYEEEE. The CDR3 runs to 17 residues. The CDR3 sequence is CASSPRRAVPGANVLTF. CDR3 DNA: TGTGCCAGCAGCCCCCGCAGGGCAGTACCTGGGGCCAACGTCCTGACTTTC.

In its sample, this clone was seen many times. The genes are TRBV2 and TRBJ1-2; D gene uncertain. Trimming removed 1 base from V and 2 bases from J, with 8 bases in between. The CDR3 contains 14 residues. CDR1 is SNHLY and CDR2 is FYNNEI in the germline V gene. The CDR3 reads CASSEGLPNYGYTF. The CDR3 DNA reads TGTGCCAGCAGTGAAGGCCTACCCAACTATGGCTACACCTTC.

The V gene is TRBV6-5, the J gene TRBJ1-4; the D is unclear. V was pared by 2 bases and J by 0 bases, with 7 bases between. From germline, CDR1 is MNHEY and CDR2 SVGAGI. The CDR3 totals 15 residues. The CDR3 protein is CASSYGRATNEKLFF. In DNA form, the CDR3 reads TGTGCCAGCAGTTACGGCCGTGCAACTAATGAAAAACTGTTTTTT.

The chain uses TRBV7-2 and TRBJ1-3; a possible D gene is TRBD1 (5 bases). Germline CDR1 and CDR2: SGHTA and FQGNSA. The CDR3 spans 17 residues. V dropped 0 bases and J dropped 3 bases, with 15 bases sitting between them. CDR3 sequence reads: CASSLASGGAIGNTIYF. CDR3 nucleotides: TGTGCCAGCAGCTTAGCGAGCGGAGGGGCGATTGGAAACACCATATATTTT.

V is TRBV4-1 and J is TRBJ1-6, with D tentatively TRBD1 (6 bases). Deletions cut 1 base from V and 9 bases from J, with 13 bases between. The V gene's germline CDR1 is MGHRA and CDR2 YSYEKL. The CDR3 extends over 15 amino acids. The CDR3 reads CASSQGGGAGSPLHF. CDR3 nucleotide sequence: TGCGCCAGCAGCCAAGGAGGGGGGGCGGGTTCACCCCTCCACTTT.

CDR3 sequence (DNA): TGTGCCAGCAGTTTACGACAGGTTGTCGGTCAGCCCCAGCATTTT. Its protein is CASSLRQVVGQPQHF. The chain employs TRBV27 and TRBJ1-5; possibly TRBD1 for D (6 bases). Germline loops: CDR1 MNHEY, CDR2 SMNVEV (reference sequence). The ends were cut back, 2 bases at V and 6 bases at J, with 14 bases in the middle. There are 15 residues in the CDR3.

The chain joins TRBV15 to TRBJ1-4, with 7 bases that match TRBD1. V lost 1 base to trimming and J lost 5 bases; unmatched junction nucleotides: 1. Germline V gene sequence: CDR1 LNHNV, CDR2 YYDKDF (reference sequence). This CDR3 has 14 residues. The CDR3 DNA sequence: TGTGCCACCAGCAGAGCGGGACAGAATGAAAAACTGTTTTTT. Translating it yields CATSRAGQNEKLFF.

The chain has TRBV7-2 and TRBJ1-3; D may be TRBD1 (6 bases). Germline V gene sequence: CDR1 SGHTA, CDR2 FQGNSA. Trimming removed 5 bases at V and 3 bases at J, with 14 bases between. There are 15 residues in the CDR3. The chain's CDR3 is CASSPLGGVGNTIYF. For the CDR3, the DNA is TGTGCCAGCAGCCCCCTAGGGGGGGTTGGAAACACCATATATTTT.